The source of this T cell receptor (beta chain) is a study of CD8+ T cells in alopecia areata. PBMCs provided sorted CD4+ and CD8+ T cells. The table lists this clone with a few counts. As yet, its antigen is unknown. Study findings and constraints: Normal skin's resident alphabeta T cells are sequenced alongside lesional scalp T cells. Elevated clonality characterized lesional scalp relative to normal scalp, particularly in alopecia totalis/universalis. Against the mouse data, patients shared TCRs less clearly, possibly for HLA reasons.

As the sequencing template, cDNA was produced by extracting RNA and reverse transcribing it. Clones were sequenced by immunoSEQ multiplex PCR, and TCRdb holds only the in-frame ones, with some missing. The table includes about 110,000 clones, approximately 59% detected once. The length of the CDR3 is 12 residues. The V gene end was trimmed by 6 bases and the J gene end by 9 bases; junction bases not matched to a gene: 7. Germline-derived CDR1 and CDR2 are SQVTM and ANQGSEA. The source is a human donor in good health. The sequenced sample consisted of CD8+ T cells sorted from blood. The genes are TRBV29-1 and TRBJ2-1, with 8 bases lining up with TRBD2. In DNA, the CDR3 is TGCAGCGTGCCCGGGGGGGCAAGTGAGCAGTTCTTC. It yields the protein CSVPGGASEQFF.